Listed here are 32 T cell receptor beta chains from one sample, sequenced in a study of T cell clonality in common variable immunodeficiency. The method was immunoSEQ multiplex PCR; TCRdb's version includes in-frame clones alone and lacks a portion of them. The sample was found to contain 40,000 to 65,000 clones, and every one recurs. Sequences were obtained from peripheral blood mononuclear cells. These receptors were taken from a person aged 18 to 75 in good health.

Comments on this clone: Coverage ceases 3 residues before the CDR3 finishes, and the germline J gene fills in the end. This chain uses TRBV7-2 with TRBJ2-4; D gene uncertain. Per the germline V gene, CDR1 is SGHTA and CDR2 is FQGNSA. V gave up 2 bases and J gave up 7 bases, with 9 bases separating them. This CDR3 is 13 amino acids long. The CDR3 DNA, read in part, is TGTGCCAGCAGCTTAAACCAGGAGAACATT. This translates into CASSLNQENI. From start to end, the CDR3 is CASSLNQENIQYF. The whole variable domain, filled in from reference TRBV7-2 and TRBJ2-4, reads GAGVSQSPSNKVTEKGKDVELRCDPISGHTALYWYRQSLGQGLEFLIYFQGNSAPDKSGLPSDRFSAERTGGSVSTLTIQRTQQEDSAVYLCASSLNQENIQYFGAGTRLSVL.

This clone appeared a few times. The CDR3 end is not reached by the read, which stops 3 residues before it; the germline J gene fills it in. The V gene is TRBV2, the J gene TRBJ2-1, with 8 bases fitting TRBD1. CDR3 length: 14 residues. With V trimmed by 8 bases and J by 6 bases, 9 bases remained unmatched. From germline, CDR1 is SNHLY and CDR2 FYNNEI. CDR3 protein: CASSTRDRINEQFF. The DNA read from the CDR3 is TGTGCCAGCTCGACCCGGGACAGGATCAATGAG.

There are many counts of this clone. CDR3 sequence reads: CASSLTRGTEAFF. CDR3 DNA (partial): TGTGCCAGCTCCCTCACCCGGGGAACTGAA. V usage is TRBV18 and J usage is TRBJ1-1; D call uncertain. Read sequence stops 3 residues before the CDR3 end, and the germline J gene provides the missing end. Trimming removed 6 bases at V and 5 bases at J, with 13 bases between. The germline CDR1 and CDR2 sequences are KGHSH and LQKENI. This CDR3 has 13 residues.

This clone was counted only a few times. Read coverage stops 3 residues before the CDR3 terminus; the germline J gene supplies the remainder. The gene calls are TRBV7-9 and TRBJ1-1, with no clear D. This CDR3 contains 14 residues. Germline V CDR1 and CDR2: SEHNR, FQNEAQ (reference sequence). Trimming pared 0 bases from V and 1 base from J, leaving 6 bases between. CDR3 DNA, as far as it was read: TGTGCCAGCAGCTTAGCGCGTGCGAACACTGAA. Translated: CASSLARANTE. The complete CDR3 sequence is CASSLARANTEAFF.

There are many counts of this clone. The CDR3 end falls 3 residues outside the read, so it is completed with the germline J gene. The chain carries TRBV18 and TRBJ2-5; TRBD1 matches at 7 bases. Germline-derived CDR1 and CDR2 are KGHSH and LQKENI. The length of the CDR3 is 15 residues. V lost 2 bases to trimming and J lost 3 bases; unmatched junction nucleotides: 6. The CDR3 here is CASSPIGTDEETQYF. The CDR3 bases that were read are TGTGCCAGCTCACCAATCGGGACAGACGAAGAGACC.

This clone was detected ten times or more. Read data end 3 residues before the CDR3 end; the end is taken from the germline J gene. This chain uses TRBV30 with TRBJ2-3; D is ambiguous. Germline V lookup: CDR1 GTSNPN, CDR2 SVGIG (reference sequence). The CDR3 is 12 amino acids. V was clipped by 5 bases and J by 1 base, with 7 bases between them. This CDR3 reads CAWGQGTDTQYF. The covered CDR3 bases are TGTGCCTGGGGGCAGGGCACAGATACG.

This clone was observed many times. The read terminates 3 residues ahead of where the CDR3 ends, so the germline J gene completes it. This chain links TRBV5-1 with TRBJ2-3, with 7 bases matching TRBD1. Germline-derived CDR1 and CDR2 are SGHRS and YFSETQ. CDR3 length equals 16 residues. The junction had 19 bases not matched to a gene; V was cut back by 7 bases and J by 8 bases. Partial CDR3 DNA: TGCGCCAGCCAGGCTTATACAGGGGCGCCGCAAGGTACG. Translation: CASQAYTGAPQGT. The full-length CDR3 reads as CASQAYTGAPQGTQYF.

This clone showed up many times. The CDR3 goes on 3 residues after the read ends, and that part is filled in from the germline J gene. The chain carries TRBV19 and TRBJ2-7, with 10 nucleotides matching TRBD1. CDR3 length: 15 residues. V shed 4 bases and J 1 base; nucleotides not matched to a gene: 4. Germline lookup yields CDR1 LNHDA and CDR2 SQIVND (reference sequence). CDR3 sequence: CASSTGTGESYEQYF. CDR3 DNA (partial): TGTGCCAGTAGTACCGGGACAGGGGAATCCTACGAG.

A few counts support this clone. Sequencing ends 3 residues short of the CDR3 end; the germline J gene provides the rest. The rearrangement uses TRBV30 and TRBJ1-2; possible D gene TRBD1, 6 bases. The CDR3 is 17 residues long. Germline-derived CDR1 and CDR2 are GTSNPN and SVGIG (reference sequence). The part of the CDR3 DNA that was read is TGTGCCTGGAGTGTACGAAAAGGTGCAGGGGTTGTAGATACC. Translating gives CAWSVRKGAGVVDT. The complete CDR3 sequence is CAWSVRKGAGVVDTYTF.

This clone was counted only a few times. The read stops 3 residues short of the end of the CDR3; the missing end is completed from the germline J gene. The rearrangement uses TRBV18 and TRBJ2-5; TRBD1 or TRBD2 may be the D gene (5 bases each). The ends were cut back, 6 bases at V and 3 bases at J, with 14 bases in the middle. Germline CDR1 KGHSH, CDR2 LQKENI. This CDR3 spans 14 amino acids. The sequenced part of the CDR3 DNA is TGTGCCAGCTCCCCGAACCAGGGAGAAGAGACC. Encoded protein: CASSPNQGEET. The complete CDR3 sequence is CASSPNQGEETQYF.

This clone was observed at least ten times. The read ends 3 residues before the CDR3 terminus; that terminus is restored from the germline J gene. The chain links TRBV10-3 to TRBJ2-2; a weak D match, TRBD2 (6 bases). CDR3 length: 13 residues. The V end was cut by 6 bases, the J end by 4 bases, with 9 bases between. The V gene's germline CDR1 is ENHRY and CDR2 SYGVKD. Incomplete CDR3 DNA: TGTGCCATCAGAGCGGGCGGCACCGGGGAG. Protein product: CAIRAGGTGE. In full, the CDR3 is CAIRAGGTGELFF.

This clone was detected ten times or more. The read stops 3 residues short of the end of the CDR3; the missing end is completed from the germline J gene. The chain joins TRBV7-8 to TRBJ1-1; 9 bases align to TRBD1. The CDR3 has 13 amino acids. Germline CDR1 reads SGHVS; CDR2 reads FQNEAQ. This CDR3 is CASSFRTGAEAFF. Incomplete CDR3 DNA: TGTGCCAGCAGCTTTCGGACAGGGGCAGAA.

This clone has at least ten counts. With the read ending 3 residues before the CDR3 end, the germline J gene is used to fill in that end. The rearrangement links TRBV6-2 or TRBV6-3 to TRBJ2-5; 9 positions match TRBD1. The germline V gene has CDR1 MNHEY and CDR2 SVGEGT. The junction had 7 bases not matched to a gene; V was cut back by 6 bases and J by 5 bases. The CDR3 covers 14 residues. Partial CDR3 DNA: TGTGCCAGCAGCGCACAGGGGGCCCGGGAGACC. Amino acids: CASSAQGARET. The CDR3 reads in full as CASSAQGARETQYF.

Details on this clone: The CDR3 end falls 3 residues outside the read, so it is completed with the germline J gene. The rearrangement joins TRBV20-1 to TRBJ2-7; no clear D. The CDR3 is 14 residues long. Germline CDR1 is DFQATT and CDR2 is SNEGSKA (reference sequence). The V and J ends lost 4 bases and 2 bases respectively, with 15 bases between them. The CDR3 protein is CSANPTRQAYEQYF. The sequenced part of the CDR3 DNA is TGCAGTGCTAACCCAACCCGCCAGGCCTACGAG.

This clone has ten or more counts. The read comes to an end 3 residues before the CDR3 does, leaving the germline J gene to fill in the end. The chain recombines TRBV5-6 with TRBJ1-2, with 7 bases identical to TRBD1. CDR3 length: 15 amino acids. The J segment lost 3 bases and the V segment lost 3 bases, leaving 8 bases of the junction unmatched. The germline V gene has CDR1 SGHDT and CDR2 YYEEEE. Incomplete CDR3 DNA: TGTGCCAGCAGCTACCGGGACAGCCGATACTATGGC. Protein product: CASSYRDSRYYG. The entire CDR3 sequence reads CASSYRDSRYYGYTF.

A word on this clone: The sequenced fragment ends 3 residues before the CDR3 boundary, so the rest is inferred from the germline J gene. V is TRBV18 and J is TRBJ2-5; 8 bases match TRBD2. The CDR3 covers 15 residues. V was clipped by 0 bases and J by 5 bases; unmatched bases: 5. Per the germline V gene, CDR1 is KGHSH and CDR2 is LQKENI. The covered CDR3 bases are TGTGCCAGCTCACCACCCCCAGCGGGAGAGGAGACC. Protein sequence: CASSPPPAGEET. The full CDR3 protein is CASSPPPAGEETQYF.

The table lists this clone with many counts. CDR3 DNA (partial): TGCGCCAGCAGCCGCCTAGCGGGGCCATACAATGAG. The encoded protein is CASSRLAGPYNE. The whole CDR3 protein reads CASSRLAGPYNEQFF. The chain carries TRBV5-1 and TRBJ2-1; 9 nucleotides agree with TRBD2. The missing CDR3 end, 3 residues past where the read stops, is filled in from the germline J gene. Germline CDR1 reads SGHRS; CDR2 reads YFSETQ. This CDR3 spans 15 amino acids. V dropped 4 bases and J dropped 4; count of bases not matched to a gene: 6. The whole variable domain, filled in from reference TRBV5-1 and TRBJ2-1, reads KAGVTQTPRYLIKTRGQQVTLSCSPISGHRSVSWYQQTPGQGLQFLFEYFSETQRNKGNFPGRFSGRQFSNSRSEMNVSTLELGDSALYLCASSRLAGPYNEQFFGPGTRLTVL.

This clone was recorded many times. Read sequence stops 3 residues before the CDR3 end, and the germline J gene provides the missing end. V is TRBV6-2 or TRBV6-3 and J is TRBJ2-5, with D possibly called TRBD1 or TRBD2 (5 bases each). The CDR3 consists of 13 residues. Germline V gives CDR1 MNHEY, CDR2 SVGEGT. The V end lost 8 bases, the J end lost 2 bases, and 12 bases lay between the germline ends. The CDR3 sequence: CASEGQFQETQYF. The CDR3 DNA, read in part, is TGTGCCAGCGAGGGGCAGTTTCAAGAGACC.

This clone was counted many times. Sequencing ends 3 residues short of the CDR3 end; the germline J gene provides the rest. The chain joins TRBV20-1 to TRBJ2-3; 11 bases are shared with TRBD2. The CDR3 runs 15 residues. In germline, CDR1 is DFQATT, CDR2 SNEGSKA (reference sequence). V lost 3 bases, J lost 4 bases, and 6 bases stayed unmatched. CDR3 DNA, as far as it was read: TGCAGTGCTAGTCCTAGCGGGAGGTATTCAGATACG. As protein: CSASPSGRYSDT. The full CDR3 reads CSASPSGRYSDTQYF.

This clone came up many times. The sequenced fragment ends 3 residues before the CDR3 boundary, so the rest is inferred from the germline J gene. The chain joins TRBV6-2 or TRBV6-3 to TRBJ2-5; D may be TRBD2 (5 bases). Germline V gene sequence: CDR1 MNHEY, CDR2 SVGEGT. The ends were cut back, 7 bases at V and 0 bases at J, with 15 bases in the middle. The CDR3 is 15 residues long. This CDR3 is CASTEAGWYQETQYF. Partial CDR3 DNA: TGTGCCAGCACGGAGGCGGGTTGGTACCAAGAGACC.

Ten or more counts support this clone. The CDR3: CASSLVVGHNTEAFF. Partial CDR3 DNA: TGTGCCAGCAGCTTAGTTGTGGGACATAACACTGAA. This chain uses TRBV7-2 with TRBJ1-1; TRBD1 is a possible D gene (6 bases). The read falls 3 residues short of the CDR3 end, and the missing part is taken from the germline J gene. CDR1 SGHTA and CDR2 FQGNSA come from the germline V gene. This CDR3 comprises 15 residues. Trimming removed 1 base from V and 2 bases from J, with 11 bases in between.

This clone has a count of ten or more. The missing CDR3 end, 3 residues past where the read stops, is filled in from the germline J gene. The chain joins TRBV4-2 to TRBJ1-5; 7 nucleotides line up with TRBD1. This CDR3 comprises 14 residues. Trimming at V came to 1 base and at J to 6 bases, leaving 3 bases not matched to a gene. Germline assignment: CDR1 LGHNA and CDR2 YNFKEQ. The CDR3 reads CASSQGQGGQPQHF. CDR3 bases read: TGTGCCAGCAGCCAAGGACAGGGAGGTCAGCCC.

This clone was recorded at least ten times. The DNA read from the CDR3 is TGTGCCAGCTGGCTAGAGCGGGGGGGCCGTCAAGATACG. It yields the protein CASWLERGGRQDT. From start to end, the CDR3 is CASWLERGGRQDTQYF. The rearrangement links TRBV2 to TRBJ2-3; 10 bases map to TRBD2. The sequence runs out 3 residues before the end of the CDR3; the remainder is reconstructed from the germline J gene. J was trimmed by 5 bases and V by 8 bases; bases with no gene match: 13. The CDR3 spans 16 residues. Germline V lookup: CDR1 SNHLY, CDR2 FYNNEI. Full variable domain (outside the CDR3, taken from reference TRBV2 and TRBJ2-3): EPEVTQTPSHQVTQMGQEVILRCVPISNHLYFYWYRQILGQKVEFLVSFYNNEISEKSEIFDDQFSVERPDGSNFTLKIRSTKLEDSAMYFCASWLERGGRQDTQYFGPGTRLTVL.

The sample holds many counts of this clone. Sequencing ends 3 residues short of the CDR3 end; the germline J gene provides the rest. The chain uses TRBV29-1 and TRBJ2-7, with D possibly TRBD1 on 6 matching bases. The CDR3 is made up of 14 amino acids. Germline V gene data show CDR1 as SQVTM and CDR2 as ANQGSEA. The sequenced part of the CDR3 DNA is TGCAGTGTATCCCCTACAGGGAACTCCTACGAG. As protein: CSVSPTGNSYE. The whole CDR3 protein reads CSVSPTGNSYEQYF.

The table lists this clone with many counts. The CDR3 end is not reached by the read, which stops 3 residues before it; the germline J gene fills it in. The chain combines TRBV19 with TRBJ2-7; D possibly matches TRBD1 or TRBD2 (5 bases each). This CDR3 has 15 residues. CDR1 is LNHDA and CDR2 is SQIVND in the germline V gene (reference sequence). V was shortened by 6 bases and J by 2 bases, with 17 bases between the two germline ends. The part of the CDR3 DNA that was read is TGTGCCAGTAGCTTTGGAGGCAGGGAGACCTACGAG. The encoded protein is CASSFGGRETYE. In full, the CDR3 reads CASSFGGRETYEQYF.

This clone was seen repeatedly, ten times or more. The missing CDR3 end, 3 residues past where the read stops, is filled in from the germline J gene. The chain uses TRBV7-9 and TRBJ2-2; 10 bases line up with TRBD2. Per germline, CDR1 SEHNR and CDR2 FQNEAQ (reference sequence). After removal of 6 bases from V and 6 bases from J, the junction contained 7 bases not matched to a gene. This CDR3 has 15 residues. This CDR3 reads CASSQAGGLAGELFF. Partial CDR3 DNA: TGTGCCAGCAGTCAAGCGGGGGGGCTTGCCGGGGAG.

This clone has at least ten counts. The DNA read from the CDR3 is TGCGCCAGCATCAGGCAGCCC. As protein: CASIRQP. The full-length CDR3 reads as CASIRQPQHF. The rearrangement joins TRBV23-1 to TRBJ1-5, with D unresolved. The CDR3 goes on 3 residues after the read ends, and that part is filled in from the germline J gene. TRBV23-1 is assigned to the ORF class and has an uncertain function. Trimming removed 7 bases from V and 7 bases from J, with 5 bases in between. This CDR3 is built from 10 residues.

This clone was found many times. The CDR3 extends 3 residues past the end of the read, so its final part is completed from the germline J gene. This chain connects TRBV7-2 to TRBJ2-3; tentatively, D is TRBD2 (5 bases). The CDR3 consists of 15 residues. Germline CDR1 reads SGHTA; CDR2 reads FQGNSA. V lost 1 base, J lost 5 bases, and 13 bases lay in between. CDR3 DNA (partial): TGTGCCAGCAGCTTAGTTGCGCTAGCAGGAGATACG. It encodes CASSLVALAGDT. The full CDR3 protein reads CASSLVALAGDTQYF.

There are many counts of this clone. From the germline J gene comes the end of the CDR3, since the read stops 3 residues before it. The chain has TRBV6-2 or TRBV6-3 and TRBJ1-1; D call uncertain. Germline CDR1 reads MNHEY; CDR2 reads SVGEGT. Between the trimmed V and J ends, which lost 8 bases and 5 bases, there was a span of 15 bases. CDR3 size: 13 residues. The CDR3: CASRLRSVTEAFF. The sequenced part of the CDR3 DNA is TGTGCCAGCCGTCTTCGATCGGTTACTGAA.

This clone appeared many times. The read comes to an end 3 residues before the CDR3 does, leaving the germline J gene to fill in the end. This chain uses TRBV20-1 with TRBJ2-5, with D unresolved. The germline V and J ends were trimmed by 1 base and 4 bases, with 10 bases remaining between them. The length of the CDR3 is 13 residues. Germline lookup yields CDR1 DFQATT and CDR2 SNEGSKA (reference sequence). Partial CDR3 DNA: TGCAGTGCTAGAGTGCCTAGTGGAGAGACC. Translating it yields CSARVPSGET. From start to end, the CDR3 is CSARVPSGETQYF.

This clone was recorded at least ten times. The read finishes 3 residues shy of the CDR3 end, and the germline J gene is used to complete it. The gene calls are TRBV5-1 and TRBJ2-5; tentatively, D is TRBD1 (6 bases). Trimming pared 0 bases from V and 2 bases from J, leaving 8 bases between. Per germline, CDR1 SGHRS and CDR2 YFSETQ. The CDR3 is made up of 14 amino acids. The CDR3 reads CASSLEGQQETQYF. Partial CDR3 DNA: TGCGCCAGCAGCTTGGAAGGACAGCAAGAGACC.

The sample holds a few counts of this clone. Sequencing ends 3 residues short of the CDR3 end; the germline J gene provides the rest. The chain carries TRBV18 and TRBJ1-2; 9 nucleotides align to TRBD1. The CDR3 extends over 15 amino acids. Germline assignment: CDR1 KGHSH and CDR2 LQKENI. CDR3 bases read: TGTGCCAGCTCACCAAACAGGGGGCCGGCGTACGAC. Translating gives CASSPNRGPAYD. The CDR3, in full, reads CASSPNRGPAYDYTF.